These 8 T cell receptor beta chains share one sample of origin, sequenced in a study of T-cell reconstitution after alpha-beta-depleted transplantation in children. Unique molecular identifiers were used to barcode this TCRbeta library. TCRdb re-called the PCR reads through MiXCR, storing one row per CDR3 protein. The data show over 550,000 distinct CDR3 sequences, roughly a tenth seen once. The sample in question was PBMCs from the stem cell graft donor, obtained from the stem cell graft. All receptors come from a human donor who donated a stem cell graft to a child with acute myeloid leukemia.

This sequence joins TRBV12-3 or TRBV12-4 and TRBJ2-3; D remains ambiguous. Between the trimmed V and J ends, which lost 9 bases and 6 bases, there was a span of 13 bases. CDR3 length: 12 residues. CDR3 in amino acids: CASSEMGDTQYF. CDR3 coding DNA: TGTGCCAGTTCTGAGATGGGGGATACGCAGTATTTT.

In its sample, this clonotype was seen a few times. The chain combines TRBV6-5 with TRBJ1-6; D gene ambiguous. From germline, CDR1 is MNHEY and CDR2 SVGAGI. The CDR3 covers 14 residues. The V end was cut by 3 bases, the J end by 14 bases, with 17 bases between. The CDR3 sequence is CASSYRQPNSALHF. The CDR3 region has the DNA TGTGCCAGCAGTTATAGGCAGCCTAATTCGGCCCTCCACTTT.

There are many counts of this clonotype. The chain carries TRBV20-1 and TRBJ1-3, with D uncertain. The CDR3 totals 15 residues. The germline V and J ends were trimmed by 0 bases and 0 bases, with 9 bases remaining between them. The V gene's germline CDR1 is DFQATT and CDR2 SNEGSKA (reference sequence). CDR3 amino acids: CSARDRVSSGNTIYF. CDR3 DNA: TGCAGTGCTAGAGATCGAGTCTCCTCTGGAAACACCATATATTTT.

This clonotype was detected ten times or more. The chain employs TRBV7-2 and TRBJ2-3; D is ambiguous. The CDR3 has 13 amino acids. The germline V and J ends were trimmed by 1 base and 7 bases, with 9 bases remaining between them. CDR1 and CDR2 from the germline V gene are SGHTA and FQGNSA. The CDR3 spells CASSLEPTNTQYF. The CDR3 DNA reads TGTGCCAGCAGCTTAGAGCCCACGAATACGCAGTATTTT.

The genes are TRBV21-1 and TRBJ2-1; no DNA check was done on the table's D call, TRBD1. TRBV21-1 is a pseudogene. This CDR3 has 15 residues. CDR3 in DNA: TGTGCCAGCAGCCGGGGTGGGGGGAGCAGCAATGAGCAGTTCTTC. It translates to CASSRGGGSSNEQFF.

This clonotype was seen ten or more times. The chain recombines TRBV12-3 or TRBV12-4 with TRBJ2-2; D is ambiguous. Trimming removed 0 bases from V and 3 bases from J, with 23 bases in between. The CDR3 runs to 20 residues. DNA of the CDR3: TGTGCCAGCAGTTTAGCTTCCGCGATTTCCGAGGACCCACACACCGGGGAGCTGTTTTTT. It specifies CASSLASAISEDPHTGELFF.

This clonotype appeared a few times. The chain uses TRBV9 and TRBJ2-3; D is possibly TRBD2 (5 bases). Germline V lookup: CDR1 SGDLS, CDR2 YYNGEE. The germline V and J ends were trimmed by 3 bases and 0 bases, with 11 bases remaining between them. The CDR3 has 15 residues. CDR3 sequence (DNA): TGTGCCAGCAGCGCTTACGGGATTAGCACAGATACGCAGTATTTT. It encodes CASSAYGISTDTQYF.

As DNA, the CDR3 is TGTGCCAGCAGTTACTCGTTCGATACGCAGTATTTT. Translated, it gives CASSYSFDTQYF. This chain links TRBV6-6 with TRBJ2-3; no clear D. CDR3 length: 12 residues. Trimming removed 0 bases at V and 6 bases at J, with 4 bases between. CDR1 is MNHNY, CDR2 SVGAGI, per germline (reference sequence).